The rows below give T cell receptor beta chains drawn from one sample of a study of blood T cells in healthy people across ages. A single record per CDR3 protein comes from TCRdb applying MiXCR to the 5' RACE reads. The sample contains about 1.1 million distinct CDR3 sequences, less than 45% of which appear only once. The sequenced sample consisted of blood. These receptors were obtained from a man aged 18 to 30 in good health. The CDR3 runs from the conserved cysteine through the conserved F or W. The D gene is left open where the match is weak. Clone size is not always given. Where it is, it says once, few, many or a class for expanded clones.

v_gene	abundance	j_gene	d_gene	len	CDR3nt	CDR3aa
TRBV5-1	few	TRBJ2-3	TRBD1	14	TGCGCCAGCAGCGTGGACAGGGGAGCAGATACGCAGTATTTT	CASSVDRGADTQYF
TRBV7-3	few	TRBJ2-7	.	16	TGTGCCAGCAGCTGGGGGGCGGGGGTTTCCTACAATGAGCAGTACTTC	CASSWGAGVSYNEQYF
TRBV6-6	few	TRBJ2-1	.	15	TGTGCCAGCAGTTCTGATGGGGGCGCCTACAATGAGCAGTTCTTC	CASSSDGGAYNEQFF
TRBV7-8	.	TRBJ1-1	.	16	TGTGCCAGCAGCTTAGTCGGTTGGCAGGGCAACACTGAAGCTTTCTTT	CASSLVGWQGNTEAFF
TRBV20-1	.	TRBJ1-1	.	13	TGCAGTGCTAGAGGGCCGAGCGCGGAGGGTGCTTTCTTT	CSARGPSAEGAFF
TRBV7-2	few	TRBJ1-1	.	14	TGTGCCAGCAGCTTAATGTCACCGAACACTGAAGCTTTCTTT	CASSLMSPNTEAFF
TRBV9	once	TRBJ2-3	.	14	TGTGCCAGCGGCGTTGAAGTGAGCACAGATACGCAGTATTTT	CASGVEVSTDTQYF
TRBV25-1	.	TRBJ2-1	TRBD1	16	TGTGCCAGCAGTGAATTGGGACAGGGTTTCCACAATGAGCAGTTCTTC	CASSELGQGFHNEQFF
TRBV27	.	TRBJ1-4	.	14	TGTGCCAGCAGTGCCATCGGACTCGGTGAAAAACTGTTTTTT	CASSAIGLGEKLFF
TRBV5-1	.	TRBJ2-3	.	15	TGCGCCAGCAGCTCGGACGGGGCTAGCACAGATACGCAGTATTTT	CASSSDGASTDTQYF
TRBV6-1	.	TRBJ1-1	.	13	TGTGCCAGCCGCCATTCGGGGGGCACTGAAGCTTTCTTT	CASRHSGGTEAFF
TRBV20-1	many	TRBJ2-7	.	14	TGCAGTGCTAGAGACCCACAGGGATCCTACGAGCAGTACTTC	CSARDPQGSYEQYF
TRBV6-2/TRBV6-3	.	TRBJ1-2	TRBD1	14	TGTGCCAGCAGTTACTCCGGACAGGCCCATGGCTACACCTTC	CASSYSGQAHGYTF
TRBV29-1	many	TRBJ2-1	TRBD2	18	TGCAGCGTTGAAGGGACTAGCGGGGGTACGAGCTCCTACAATGAGCAGTTCTTC	CSVEGTSGGTSSYNEQFF
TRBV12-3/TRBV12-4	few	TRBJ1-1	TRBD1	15	TGTGCCAGCAGTTTGTGGGGAGGGGGCAACACTGAAGCTTTCTTT	CASSLWGGGNTEAFF
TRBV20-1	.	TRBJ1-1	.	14	TGCAGTGCTAGTGGGCACCCTGATACCGCTGAAGCTTTCTTT	CSASGHPDTAEAFF
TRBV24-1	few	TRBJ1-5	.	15	TGTGCCACCAGTGATTTACGGGGGCGGTATCAGCCCCAGCATTTT	CATSDLRGRYQPQHF
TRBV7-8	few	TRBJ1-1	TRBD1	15	TGTGCCAGCAGCGTTCAGACAGGGGTGAACACTGAAGCTTTCTTT	CASSVQTGVNTEAFF
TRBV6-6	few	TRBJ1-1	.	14	TGTGCCAGCACACCGGGACACTCGGAGGGACGCGCTTTCTTT	CASTPGHSEGRAFF
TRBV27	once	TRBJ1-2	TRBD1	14	TGTGCCAGCAGTTGGGACAGTGGGGGTGAAGGCTACACCTTC	CASSWDSGGEGYTF
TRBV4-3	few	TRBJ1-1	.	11	TGCGCCAGCAGCGGGGGAGTTGAAGCTTTCTTT	CASSGGVEAFF
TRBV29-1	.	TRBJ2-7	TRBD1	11	TGCAGCGTTTCCGCCGCAGGGGGGCAGTACTTC	CSVSAAGGQYF
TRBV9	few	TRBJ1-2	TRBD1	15	TGTGCCAGCAGCGTAAGTCGGGACAGGGACTATGGCTACACCTTC	CASSVSRDRDYGYTF
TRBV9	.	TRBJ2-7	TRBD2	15	TGTGCCAGCAGCGTAAAAAGCGGGGAGCATGACGAGCAGTACTTC	CASSVKSGEHDEQYF